The 23 T cell receptor beta chains below come from one sample, sequenced in a study of chemoradiotherapy in HPV16-positive cancers. Profiled with immunoSEQ multiplex PCR; TCRdb holds only in-frame clones, not every one. This table has some 14,000 clones, around 90% appearing once. Sequenced material: tumor tissue, taken from a patient who underwent chemoradiotherapy. These receptors all come from a human donor with HPV-associated anogenital cancer.

In this sample, this clone turned up once. The chain carries TRBV29-1 and TRBJ2-7; D may match TRBD1 or TRBD2 (6 bases each). The CDR3 runs 12 residues. Germline CDR1 SQVTM, CDR2 ANQGSEA. The V end was cut by 4 bases, the J end by 5 bases, with 12 bases between. The CDR3 here is CSVAQEGDEQYF. As DNA, the CDR3 is TGCAGCGTTGCGCAGGAGGGGGACGAGCAGTACTTC.

The chain combines TRBV29-1 with TRBJ2-7; D gene unclear. The CDR3 contains 11 residues. Germline lookup yields CDR1 SQVTM and CDR2 ANQGSEA. The V end was cut by 6 bases, the J end by 10 bases, with 16 bases between. The CDR3 here is CSVGLEVGQYF. CDR3 sequence (DNA): TGCAGCGTGGGGTTAGAGGTGGGACAGTACTTC.

J is TRBJ1-5 and V is TRBV7-9; 7 nucleotides match TRBD1. After removal of 4 bases from V and 5 bases from J, the junction contained 2 bases not matched to a gene. The V gene's germline CDR1 is SEHNR and CDR2 FQNEAQ (reference sequence). The CDR3 has 13 residues. The CDR3 nucleotides are TGTGCCAGCAGCTCAGGGGGGCATCAGCCCCAGCATTTT. This codes for CASSSGGHQPQHF.

The chain recombines TRBV7-9 with TRBJ2-7; maybe TRBD1 (5 bases). The CDR3 totals 12 residues. Trimming took 4 bases from V and 4 from J, leaving 8 bases between them. CDR1 is SEHNR, CDR2 FQNEAQ, per germline (reference sequence). CDR3 sequence (DNA): TGTGCCAGCAGCTCCAGGGAATACGAGCAGTACTTC. Protein product: CASSSREYEQYF.

The V gene is TRBV5-1, the J gene TRBJ2-3; possibly TRBD2 for D (6 bases). V gave up 4 bases and J gave up 2 bases, with 14 bases separating them. The CDR3 has 15 residues. Per the germline V gene, CDR1 is SGHRS and CDR2 is YFSETQ. The CDR3: CASSLSGDSTDTQYF. CDR3 DNA: TGCGCCAGCAGCCTCAGTGGGGACTCCACAGATACGCAGTATTTT.

This clone was recorded once. This chain connects TRBV15 to TRBJ2-1; possibly TRBD1 for D (5 bases). The germline V gene has CDR1 LNHNV and CDR2 YYDKDF (reference sequence). The CDR3 consists of 15 residues. Trimming pared 1 base from V and 0 bases from J, leaving 7 bases between. CDR3 region: CATSRGGASYNEQFF. The DNA of the CDR3 is TGTGCCACCAGCAGAGGGGGCGCCTCCTACAATGAGCAGTTCTTC. The variable domain in full, completed from reference TRBV15 and TRBJ2-1, reads DAMVIQNPRYQVTQFGKPVTLSCSQTLNHNVMYWYQQKSSQAPKLLFHYYDKDFNNEADTPDNFQSRRPNTSFCFLDIRSPGLGDTAMYLCATSRGGASYNEQFFGPGTRLTVL.

The chain uses TRBV10-2 and TRBJ2-7, with a weak D call TRBD2 (6 bases). This CDR3 is 15 amino acids long. From germline, CDR1 is WSHSY and CDR2 SAAADI. Trimming took 5 bases from V and 2 from J, leaving 16 bases between them. Written as DNA, the CDR3 is TGCGCCAGCAGTCCTACTCGGGAGTCCCCCTACGAGCAGTACTTC. It codes for CASSPTRESPYEQYF.

The chain recombines TRBV6-6 with TRBJ1-5; no firm D call. Germline V CDR1 and CDR2: MNHNY, SVGAGI (reference sequence). The CDR3 is 15 residues long. V gave up 0 bases and J gave up 3 bases, with 9 bases separating them. The CDR3 loop is CASSYSPDYNQPQHF. CDR3 nucleotide sequence: TGTGCCAGCAGTTACTCCCCGGATTACAATCAGCCCCAGCATTTT.

This chain uses TRBV11-2 with TRBJ2-5; TRBD2 aligns across 7 bases. This CDR3 spans 14 amino acids. CDR1 is SGHAT, CDR2 FQNNGV, per germline. The V gene end was trimmed by 8 bases and the J gene end by 2 bases; junction bases not matched to a gene: 8. The CDR3 loop reads CASGDGRPQETQYF. The CDR3 DNA reads TGTGCCAGCGGGGACGGGAGGCCACAAGAGACCCAGTACTTC.

This chain connects TRBV11-2 to TRBJ2-3; the D is unclear. V was trimmed by 1 base and J by 2 bases, leaving 10 bases between them. CDR3 length equals 15 residues. The germline gives CDR1 SGHAT, CDR2 FQNNGV. CDR3 sequence reads: CASSLGVSNTDTQYF. The DNA of the CDR3 is TGTGCCAGCAGCTTAGGGGTATCCAACACAGATACGCAGTATTTT.

The chain couples TRBV6-1 to TRBJ2-7, with D tentatively TRBD2 (5 bases). This CDR3 is 14 amino acids long. Germline CDR1 is MNHNS and CDR2 is SASEGT. Trimming removed 1 base from V and 9 bases from J, with 16 bases in between. CDR3 coding DNA: TGTGCCAGCAGTGAAGTTGTCGGTTACCGGGGGCAGTACTTC. It codes for CASSEVVGYRGQYF.

The chain has TRBV7-6 and TRBJ2-3, with 7 bases aligning to TRBD2. Losses at the gene ends were 0 bases for V and 3 bases for J; bases not matched to a gene: 9. Germline CDR1 SGHVS, CDR2 FNYEAQ. This CDR3 is built from 17 residues. The CDR3, as DNA: TGTGCCAGCAGCTTAGCGATGTGGGGCGGGGGAACAGATACGCAGTATTTT. This encodes CASSLAMWGGGTDTQYF.

This rearrangement joins TRBV7-8 to TRBJ2-1; 7 bases are a match to TRBD1. With 0 bases clipped from V and 9 bases from J, the junction kept 5 bases outside the gene matches. Looked up from germline, CDR1 is SGHVS and CDR2 is FQNEAQ. CDR3 length: 14 residues. The CDR3 bases are TGTGCCAGCAGCTTAGCCCCTAGGACAGGTGAGCAGTTCTTC. This translates into CASSLAPRTGEQFF.

In the case of this clone: Relative to the germline gene, one junction end is altered; a read error may explain this. The V gene is TRBV19, the J gene TRBJ2-1; 9 bases align to TRBD2. CDR1 is LNHDA and CDR2 is SQIVND in the germline V gene (reference sequence). The CDR3 covers 15 residues. In DNA, the CDR3 is TGTGCCAGTAGGATAGCGGGGGCCTCCTACAATGAGCAGTTCTTC. It codes for CASRIAGASYNEQFF.

The chain couples TRBV7-9 to TRBJ2-1; TRBD1 agrees at 9 bases. Unmatched junction bases numbered 9, after V lost 6 bases and J lost 6 bases. The germline V gene encodes CDR1 SEHNR and CDR2 FQNEAQ (reference sequence). CDR3 length equals 15 residues. This CDR3 is CASSQTGQGGNEQFF. CDR3 in DNA: TGTGCCAGCAGTCAGACGGGACAGGGCGGCAATGAGCAGTTCTTC.

The J gene is TRBJ2-3, the V gene TRBV30, with D tentatively TRBD2 (5 bases). V gave up 3 bases and J gave up 1 base, with 14 bases separating them. CDR3 length: 15 residues. Germline V gene data show CDR1 as GTSNPN and CDR2 as SVGIG (reference sequence). CDR3 in amino acids: CAWRRSWTRTDTQYF. The CDR3 DNA follows: TGTGCCTGGAGACGGTCCTGGACTCGCACAGATACGCAGTATTTT.

This chain uses TRBV18 with TRBJ2-5; the D gene is possibly TRBD1 (5 bases). The CDR3 extends over 17 amino acids. CDR1 KGHSH and CDR2 LQKENI come from the germline V gene. V lost 4 bases, J lost 5 bases, and 23 bases lay in between. The CDR3 nucleotides are TGTGCCAGCTCACTAGGGGCCGCCCGGACCGGCAGTGAGACCCAGTACTTC. The encoded protein is CASSLGAARTGSETQYF.

This clone was counted only a few times. DNA for the CDR3: TGTGCCAGCAGCCCTGTCTCTTTACCCCGCTACACCTTC. Translation: CASSPVSLPRYTF. The rearrangement links TRBV7-8 to TRBJ1-2; no reliable D call. The germline V and J ends were trimmed by 5 bases and 9 bases, with 16 bases remaining between them. The CDR3 length is 13 residues. The germline CDR1 and CDR2 sequences are SGHVS and FQNEAQ.

V and J are TRBV29-1 and TRBJ2-2, with D hard to call. Per the germline V gene, CDR1 is SQVTM and CDR2 is ANQGSEA. The CDR3 consists of 13 residues. Trimming stripped 0 bases from V and 3 bases from J, with 5 bases between. The CDR3 sequence is CSVEDPDTGELFF. The CDR3 DNA follows: TGCAGCGTTGAAGACCCGGACACCGGGGAGCTGTTTTTT.

The chain combines TRBV6-5 with TRBJ2-3, with 8 positions matching TRBD1. J lost 3 bases, V lost 4 bases, and 3 bases had no gene match. Germline values: CDR1 MNHEY, CDR2 SVGAGI. The CDR3 is made up of 14 amino acids. In DNA, the CDR3 is TGTGCCAGCAGTTCGGGACAGGAGACAGATACGCAGTATTTT. Protein product: CASSSGQETDTQYF.

The CDR3: CASSFPTRLAGEADTQYF. The CDR3 coding sequence is TGTGCCAGCAGCTTCCCCACTCGACTAGCGGGAGAGGCAGATACGCAGTATTTT. V gene TRBV11-2 combines with J gene TRBJ2-3, with 12 nucleotides matching TRBD2. Per germline, CDR1 SGHAT and CDR2 FQNNGV. The CDR3 totals 18 residues. The ends lost 3 bases at V and 4 bases at J; junction bases unmatched: 11.

The CDR3 is CASSPDPYNEQFF. Here the CDR3 DNA reads TGTGCCAGCAGCCCAGACCCCTACAATGAGCAGTTCTTC. The chain uses TRBV9 and TRBJ2-1; D is ambiguous. The V and J ends lost 4 bases and 2 bases respectively, with 7 bases between them. This CDR3 contains 13 residues. CDR1 and CDR2 (germline): SGDLS, YYNGEE. The full variable domain, with the rest looked up from reference TRBV9 and TRBJ2-1, is DSGVTQTPKHLITATGQRVTLRCSPRSGDLSVYWYQQSLDQGLQFLIQYYNGEERAKGNILERFSAQQFPDLHSELNLSSLELGDSALYFCASSPDPYNEQFFGPGTRLTVL.

This clone was observed a handful of times. The gene calls are TRBV30 and TRBJ1-5, with unresolved D. CDR3 length: 13 amino acids. V lost 0 bases, J lost 7 bases, and 10 bases lay in between. The germline V gene encodes CDR1 GTSNPN and CDR2 SVGIG (reference sequence). The CDR3 DNA follows: TGTGCCTGGAGTGTACTATCGGAACAGCCCCAGCATTTT. Translated, it gives CAWSVLSEQPQHF.